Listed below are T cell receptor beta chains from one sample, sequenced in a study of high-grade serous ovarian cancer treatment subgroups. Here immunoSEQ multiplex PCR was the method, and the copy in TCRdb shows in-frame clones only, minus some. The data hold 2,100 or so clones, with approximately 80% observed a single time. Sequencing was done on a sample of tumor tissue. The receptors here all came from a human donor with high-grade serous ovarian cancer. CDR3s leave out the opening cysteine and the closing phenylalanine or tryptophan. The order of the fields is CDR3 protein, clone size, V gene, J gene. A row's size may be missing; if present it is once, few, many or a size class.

CDR3aa: SVDWDRIYEQY; abundance: -; v_gene: TRBV29-1; j_gene: -
CDR3aa: ASSFTSGGQSEQF; abundance: -; v_gene: TRBV7-2; j_gene: TRBJ2-1
CDR3aa: ASSLGRKLAGVSYNEQF; abundance: -; v_gene: TRBV11-2; j_gene: TRBJ2-1
CDR3aa: ASTREGNSPLH; abundance: -; v_gene: TRBV6-1; j_gene: TRBJ1-6
CDR3aa: ASSHRRLSEAF; abundance: -; v_gene: TRBV13; j_gene: TRBJ1-1
CDR3aa: ASSLGTPGELF; abundance: -; v_gene: TRBV7-6; j_gene: TRBJ2-2
CDR3aa: ASSEPSSGANVLT; abundance: -; v_gene: TRBV25-1; j_gene: TRBJ2-6
CDR3aa: ASYRGTTGELF; abundance: -; v_gene: TRBV7-3; j_gene: TRBJ2-2
CDR3aa: ASSYTPGGTNVLT; abundance: -; v_gene: TRBV5-5; j_gene: TRBJ2-6
CDR3aa: ASSKTGGISYEQY; abundance: few; v_gene: TRBV18; j_gene: TRBJ2-7
CDR3aa: ASRPGLNRAETQY; abundance: few; v_gene: TRBV27; j_gene: TRBJ2-5
CDR3aa: ASSLARTAETTLDTQY; abundance: -; v_gene: TRBV5-1; j_gene: TRBJ2-3
CDR3aa: ASSLRRGEDEQY; abundance: -; v_gene: TRBV7-8; j_gene: TRBJ2-7
CDR3aa: ASSVRSGTGLSEQY; abundance: -; v_gene: TRBV2; j_gene: TRBJ2-7
CDR3aa: ASSSRTSGQKTDTQY; abundance: -; v_gene: TRBV7-2; j_gene: TRBJ2-3
CDR3aa: ASSVPGTKEAF; abundance: -; v_gene: TRBV7-2; j_gene: TRBJ1-1
CDR3aa: ASSPDRFSGVTYEQY; abundance: -; v_gene: TRBV5-6; j_gene: TRBJ2-7
CDR3aa: ASSPDRGQSPLH; abundance: -; v_gene: TRBV5-1; j_gene: TRBJ1-6
CDR3aa: ASSEFSGGSRLDNEQF; abundance: -; v_gene: TRBV10-2; j_gene: TRBJ2-1
CDR3aa: ASSLFVRRAWAYSNQPQH; abundance: -; v_gene: TRBV27; j_gene: TRBJ1-5
CDR3aa: ASSSGQGEQY; abundance: -; v_gene: TRBV11-3; j_gene: TRBJ2-7
CDR3aa: ASSSLLAEAF; abundance: few; v_gene: TRBV6-5; j_gene: TRBJ1-1
CDR3aa: ASNRTSGTPYEQY; abundance: -; v_gene: TRBV7-9; j_gene: -
CDR3aa: ASSITGVKGNTIY; abundance: -; v_gene: TRBV5-1; j_gene: TRBJ1-3
CDR3aa: ASSPGRERDTQY; abundance: -; v_gene: TRBV7-2; j_gene: TRBJ2-3
CDR3aa: ASSQEGTSPGELF; abundance: once; v_gene: TRBV4-1; j_gene: TRBJ2-2
CDR3aa: ASSLFTYQQY; abundance: -; v_gene: TRBV5-4; j_gene: TRBJ2-7
CDR3aa: ASSILAGLYEQY; abundance: -; v_gene: TRBV7-2; j_gene: TRBJ2-7
CDR3aa: ASSQDRPAGGRSSYEQY; abundance: -; v_gene: TRBV4-3; j_gene: TRBJ2-7
CDR3aa: ASRFSGAGGNEQF; abundance: -; v_gene: TRBV5-4; j_gene: TRBJ2-1
CDR3aa: ATTRSLGLHNEQF; abundance: -; v_gene: TRBV15; j_gene: TRBJ2-1
CDR3aa: ASSLMGLAGGQETQY; abundance: -; v_gene: TRBV5-4; j_gene: TRBJ2-5
CDR3aa: ASSDSEVLKSGNTIY; abundance: -; v_gene: TRBV6-4; j_gene: TRBJ1-3
CDR3aa: ASSLGKEPSYEQY; abundance: few; v_gene: TRBV7-6; j_gene: TRBJ2-7
CDR3aa: ASGLDSGGQSRTGELF; abundance: -; v_gene: TRBV12-5; j_gene: TRBJ2-2
CDR3aa: ASSPGGSSYEQY; abundance: -; v_gene: TRBV6-1; j_gene: TRBJ2-7
CDR3aa: ASSPGQVSGNTIY; abundance: -; v_gene: TRBV11-1; j_gene: TRBJ1-3
CDR3aa: ASSYIVGKAEAF; abundance: once; v_gene: TRBV6-5; j_gene: TRBJ1-1